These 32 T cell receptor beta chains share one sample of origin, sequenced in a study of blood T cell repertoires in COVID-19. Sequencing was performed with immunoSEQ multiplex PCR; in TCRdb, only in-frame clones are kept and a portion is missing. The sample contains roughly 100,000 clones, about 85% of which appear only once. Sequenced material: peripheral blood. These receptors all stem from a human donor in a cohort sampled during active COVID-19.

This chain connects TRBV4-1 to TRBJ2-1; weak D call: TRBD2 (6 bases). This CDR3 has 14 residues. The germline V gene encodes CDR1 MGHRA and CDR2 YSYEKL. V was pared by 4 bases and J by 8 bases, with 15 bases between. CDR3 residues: CASSPLAMVDEQFF. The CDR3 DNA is TGCGCCAGCAGCCCACTAGCTATGGTGGATGAGCAGTTCTTC.

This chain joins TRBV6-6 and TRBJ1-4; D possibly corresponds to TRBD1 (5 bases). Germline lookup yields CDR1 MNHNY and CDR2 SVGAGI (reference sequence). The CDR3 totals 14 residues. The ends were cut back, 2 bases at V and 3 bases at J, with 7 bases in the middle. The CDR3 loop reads CASSYGGANEKLFF. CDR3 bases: TGTGCCAGCAGTTACGGAGGGGCTAATGAAAAACTGTTTTTT.

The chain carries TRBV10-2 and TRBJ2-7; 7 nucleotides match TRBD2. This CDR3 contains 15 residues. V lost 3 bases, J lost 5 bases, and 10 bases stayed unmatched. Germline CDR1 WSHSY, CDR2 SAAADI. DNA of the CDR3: TGCGCCAGCAGTGATTTGGGGGGAGGGTCCCACGAGCAGTACTTC. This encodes CASSDLGGGSHEQYF.

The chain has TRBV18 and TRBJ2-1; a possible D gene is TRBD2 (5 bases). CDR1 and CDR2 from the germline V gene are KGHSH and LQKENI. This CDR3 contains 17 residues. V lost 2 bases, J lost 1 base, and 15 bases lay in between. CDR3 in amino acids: CASSPYSAGLSYNEQFF. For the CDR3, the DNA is TGTGCCAGCTCACCATATTCGGCAGGACTTTCCTACAATGAGCAGTTCTTC.

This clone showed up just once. The CDR3 region has the DNA TGTGCCAGCAGCTTGGTCGGAGACTATGGCTACACCTTC. Translation: CASSLVGDYGYTF. The J gene is TRBJ1-2, the V gene TRBV5-4, with D hard to call. Germline V gene lookup returns CDR1 SGHNT and CDR2 YYREEE (reference sequence). This CDR3 comprises 13 residues. Trimming removed 0 bases at V and 3 bases at J, with 6 bases between.

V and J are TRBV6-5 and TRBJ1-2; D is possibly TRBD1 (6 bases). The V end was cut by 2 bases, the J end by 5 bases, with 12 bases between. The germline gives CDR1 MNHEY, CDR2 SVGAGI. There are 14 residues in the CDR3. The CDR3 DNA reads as TGTGCCAGCAGTTACGACTGGGACACTTATGGCTACACCTTC. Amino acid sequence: CASSYDWDTYGYTF.

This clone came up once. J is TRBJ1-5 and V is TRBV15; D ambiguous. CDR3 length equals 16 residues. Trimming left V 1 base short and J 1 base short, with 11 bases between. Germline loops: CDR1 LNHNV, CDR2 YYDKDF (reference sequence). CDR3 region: CATSRAIKQSNQPQHF. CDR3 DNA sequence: TGTGCCACCAGCAGAGCGATCAAGCAAAGCAATCAGCCCCAGCATTTT.

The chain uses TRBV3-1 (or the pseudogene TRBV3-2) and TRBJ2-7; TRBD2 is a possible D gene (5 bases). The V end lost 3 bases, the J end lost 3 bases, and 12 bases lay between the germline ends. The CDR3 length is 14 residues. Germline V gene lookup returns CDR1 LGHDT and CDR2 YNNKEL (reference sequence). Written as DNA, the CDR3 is TGTGCCAGCAGCCAGAACTTCGGGATCTACGAGCAGTACTTC. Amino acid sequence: CASSQNFGIYEQYF.

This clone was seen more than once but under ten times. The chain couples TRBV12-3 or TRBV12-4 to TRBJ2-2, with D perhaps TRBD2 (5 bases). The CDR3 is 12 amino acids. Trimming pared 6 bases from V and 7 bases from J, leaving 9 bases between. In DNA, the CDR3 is TGTGCCAGCAGCCTTGGAGGCGGGGAGCTGTTTTTT. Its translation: CASSLGGGELFF.

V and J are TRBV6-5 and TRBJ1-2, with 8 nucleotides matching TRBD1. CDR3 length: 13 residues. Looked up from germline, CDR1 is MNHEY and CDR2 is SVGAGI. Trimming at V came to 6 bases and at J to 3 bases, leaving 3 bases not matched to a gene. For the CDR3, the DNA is TGTGCCAGCAGGCCGACAGGGGACTATGGCTACACCTTC. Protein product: CASRPTGDYGYTF.

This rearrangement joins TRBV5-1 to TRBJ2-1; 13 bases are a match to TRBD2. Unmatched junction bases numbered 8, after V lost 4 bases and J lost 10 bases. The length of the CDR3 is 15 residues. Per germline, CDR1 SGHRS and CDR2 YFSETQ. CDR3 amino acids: CASSILAGGQDEQFF. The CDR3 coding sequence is TGCGCCAGCAGCATACTAGCGGGAGGGCAGGACGAGCAGTTCTTC. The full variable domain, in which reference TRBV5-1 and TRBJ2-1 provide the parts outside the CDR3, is KAGVTQTPRYLIKTRGQQVTLSCSPISGHRSVSWYQQTPGQGLQFLFEYFSETQRNKGNFPGRFSGRQFSNSRSEMNVSTLELGDSALYLCASSILAGGQDEQFFGPGTRLTVL.

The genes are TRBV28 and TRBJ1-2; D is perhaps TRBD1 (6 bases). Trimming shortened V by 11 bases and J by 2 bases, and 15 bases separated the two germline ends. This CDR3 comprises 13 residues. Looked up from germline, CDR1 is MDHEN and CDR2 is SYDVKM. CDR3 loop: CACSRGTNYGYTF. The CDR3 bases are TGTGCCTGCTCACGAGGGACAAACTATGGCTACACCTTC.

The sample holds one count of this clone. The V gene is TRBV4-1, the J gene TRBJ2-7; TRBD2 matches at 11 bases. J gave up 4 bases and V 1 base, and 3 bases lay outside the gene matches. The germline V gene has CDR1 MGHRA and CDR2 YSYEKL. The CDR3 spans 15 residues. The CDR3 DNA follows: TGCGCCAGCAGCCAAGTTGGGACTAGCGGATACGAGCAGTACTTC. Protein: CASSQVGTSGYEQYF.

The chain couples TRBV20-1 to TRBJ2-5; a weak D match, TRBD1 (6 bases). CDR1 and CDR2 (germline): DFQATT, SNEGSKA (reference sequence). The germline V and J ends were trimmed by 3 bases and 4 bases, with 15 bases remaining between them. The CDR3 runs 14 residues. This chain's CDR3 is CSASDSGAGETQYF. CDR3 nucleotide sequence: TGCAGTGCTAGTGATTCAGGGGCGGGAGAGACCCAGTACTTC.

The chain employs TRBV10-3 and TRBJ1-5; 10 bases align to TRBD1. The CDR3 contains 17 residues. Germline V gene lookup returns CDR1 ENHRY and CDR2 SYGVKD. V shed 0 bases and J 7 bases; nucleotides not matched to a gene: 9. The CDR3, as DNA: TGTGCCATCAGTGAGTCGTTTCGGGACAGGGGCGTCCAGCCCCAGCATTTT. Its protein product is CAISESFRDRGVQPQHF.

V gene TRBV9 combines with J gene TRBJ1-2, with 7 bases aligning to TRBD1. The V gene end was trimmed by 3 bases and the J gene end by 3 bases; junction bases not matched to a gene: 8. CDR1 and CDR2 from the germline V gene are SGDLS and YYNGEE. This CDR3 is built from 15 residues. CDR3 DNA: TGTGCCAGCAGCGGAAACAGGGGTCCCCACTATGGCTACACCTTC. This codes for CASSGNRGPHYGYTF.

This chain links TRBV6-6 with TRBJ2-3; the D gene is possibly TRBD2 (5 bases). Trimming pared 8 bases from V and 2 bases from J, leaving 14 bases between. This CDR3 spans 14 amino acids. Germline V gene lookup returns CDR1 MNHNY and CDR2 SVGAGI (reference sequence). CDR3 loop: CASSNGLSTDTQYF. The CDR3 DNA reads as TGTGCCAGCTCCAACGGACTGTCCACAGATACGCAGTATTTT.

CDR3 protein: CASSLGPGQVGANVLTF. CDR3 bases: TGTGCCAGCAGTTTAGGCCCTGGACAGGTGGGGGCCAACGTCCTGACTTTC. The chain has TRBV27 and TRBJ2-6; 7 nucleotides line up with TRBD1. Germline V CDR1 and CDR2: MNHEY, SMNVEV (reference sequence). J lost 4 bases, V lost 2 bases, and 8 bases had no gene match. The CDR3 runs to 17 residues.

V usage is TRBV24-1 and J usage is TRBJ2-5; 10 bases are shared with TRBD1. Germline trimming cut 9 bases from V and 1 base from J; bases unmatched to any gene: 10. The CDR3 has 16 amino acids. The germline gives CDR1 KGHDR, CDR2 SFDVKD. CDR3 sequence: CATQPRDRGTQETQYF. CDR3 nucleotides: TGTGCCACCCAGCCCCGGGACAGGGGAACCCAAGAGACCCAGTACTTC.

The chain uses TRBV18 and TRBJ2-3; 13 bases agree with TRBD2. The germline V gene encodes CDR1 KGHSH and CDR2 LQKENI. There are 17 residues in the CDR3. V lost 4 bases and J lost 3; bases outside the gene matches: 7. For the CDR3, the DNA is TGTGCCAGCTCACTGACCGGACTAGCGGGGGTAACAGATACGCAGTATTTT. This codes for CASSLTGLAGVTDTQYF.

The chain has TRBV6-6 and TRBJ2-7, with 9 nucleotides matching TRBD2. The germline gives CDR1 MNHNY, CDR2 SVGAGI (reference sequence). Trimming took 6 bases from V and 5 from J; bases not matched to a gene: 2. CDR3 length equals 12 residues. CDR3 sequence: CASSPSGNEQYF. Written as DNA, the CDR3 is TGTGCCAGCAGCCCTAGCGGGAACGAGCAGTACTTC.

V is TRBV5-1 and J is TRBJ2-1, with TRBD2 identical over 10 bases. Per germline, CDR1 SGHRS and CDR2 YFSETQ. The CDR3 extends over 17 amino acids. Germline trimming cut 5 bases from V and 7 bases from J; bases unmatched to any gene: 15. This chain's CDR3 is CASRPPEAGGFRNEQFF. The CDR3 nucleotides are TGCGCCAGCAGGCCTCCCGAAGCGGGAGGGTTTAGGAATGAGCAGTTCTTC.

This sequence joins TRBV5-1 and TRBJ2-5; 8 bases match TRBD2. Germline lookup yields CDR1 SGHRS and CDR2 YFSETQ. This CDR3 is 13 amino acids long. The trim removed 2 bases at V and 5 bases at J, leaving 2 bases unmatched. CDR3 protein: CASSFPGGETQYF. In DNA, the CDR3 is TGCGCCAGCAGCTTCCCGGGGGGGGAGACCCAGTACTTC.

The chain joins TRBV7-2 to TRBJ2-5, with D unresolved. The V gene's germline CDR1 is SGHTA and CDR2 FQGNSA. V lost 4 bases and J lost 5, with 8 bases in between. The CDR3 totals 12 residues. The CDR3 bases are TGTGCCAGCAGCTCAGTGAAGGAGACCCAGTACTTC. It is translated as CASSSVKETQYF. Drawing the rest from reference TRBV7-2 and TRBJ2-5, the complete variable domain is GAGVSQSPSNKVTEKGKDVELRCDPISGHTALYWYRQSLGQGLEFLIYFQGNSAPDKSGLPSDRFSAERTGGSVSTLTIQRTQQEDSAVYLCASSSVKETQYFGPGTRLLVL.

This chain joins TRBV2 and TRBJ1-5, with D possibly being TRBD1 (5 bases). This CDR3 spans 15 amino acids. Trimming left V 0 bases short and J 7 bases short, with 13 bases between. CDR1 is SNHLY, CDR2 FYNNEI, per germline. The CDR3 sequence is CASSEATGGGQPQHF. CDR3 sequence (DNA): TGTGCCAGCAGTGAAGCGACGGGGGGAGGGCAGCCCCAGCATTTT.

CDR3: CASSQNTLGDEQYF. The DNA of the CDR3 is TGTGCCAGCAGCCAGAATACCCTAGGCGACGAGCAGTACTTC. J is TRBJ2-7 and V is TRBV7-3; D call uncertain. CDR1 is SGHTA, CDR2 FQGTGA, per germline. V gave up 5 bases and J gave up 5 bases, with 16 bases separating them. The CDR3 length is 14 residues.

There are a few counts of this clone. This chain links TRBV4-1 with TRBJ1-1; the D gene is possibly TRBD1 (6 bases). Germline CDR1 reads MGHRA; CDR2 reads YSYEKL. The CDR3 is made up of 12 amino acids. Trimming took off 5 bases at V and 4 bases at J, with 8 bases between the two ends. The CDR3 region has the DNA TGCGCCAGCAGCGACAGGCCCACTGAAGCTTTCTTT. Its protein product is CASSDRPTEAFF.

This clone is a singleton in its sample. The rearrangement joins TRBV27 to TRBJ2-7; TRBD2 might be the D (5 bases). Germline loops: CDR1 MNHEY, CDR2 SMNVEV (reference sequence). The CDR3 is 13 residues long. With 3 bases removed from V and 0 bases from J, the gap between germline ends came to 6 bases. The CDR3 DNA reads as TGTGCCAGCAGTTTTGCGGGCTCCTACGAGCAGTACTTC. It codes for CASSFAGSYEQYF.

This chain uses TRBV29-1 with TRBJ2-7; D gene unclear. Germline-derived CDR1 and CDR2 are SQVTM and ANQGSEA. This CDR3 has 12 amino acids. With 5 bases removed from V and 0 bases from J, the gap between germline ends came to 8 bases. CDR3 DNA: TGCAGCGTTCTAACGAGCTCCTACGAGCAGTACTTC. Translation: CSVLTSSYEQYF.

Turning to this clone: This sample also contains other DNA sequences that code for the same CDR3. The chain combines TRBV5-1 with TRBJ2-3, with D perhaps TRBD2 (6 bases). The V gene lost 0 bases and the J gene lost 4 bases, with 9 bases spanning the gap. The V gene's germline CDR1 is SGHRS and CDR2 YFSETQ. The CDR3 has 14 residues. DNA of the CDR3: TGCGCCAGCAGCTTGGCCCCGGGGGCAGATACGCAGTATTTT. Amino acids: CASSLAPGADTQYF.

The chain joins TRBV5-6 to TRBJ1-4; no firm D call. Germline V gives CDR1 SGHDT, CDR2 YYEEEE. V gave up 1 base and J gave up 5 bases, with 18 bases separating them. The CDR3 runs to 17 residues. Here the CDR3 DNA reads TGTGCCAGCAGCTTGAAACAGCCGAGTCAGTTCAATGAAAAACTGTTTTTT. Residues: CASSLKQPSQFNEKLFF.

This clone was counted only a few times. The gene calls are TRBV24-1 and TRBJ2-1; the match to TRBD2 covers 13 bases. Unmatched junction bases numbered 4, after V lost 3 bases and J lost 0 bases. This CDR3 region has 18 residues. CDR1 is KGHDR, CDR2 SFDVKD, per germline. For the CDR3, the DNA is TGTGCCACCAGTGATGGGGGACTAGCGGGGACCTCCTACAATGAGCAGTTCTTC. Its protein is CATSDGGLAGTSYNEQFF.